Listed here are 11 T cell receptor beta chains from one sample, sequenced in a study of tumor and adjacent non-tumor tissue in lung cancer (dated by TCRdb to 2016 to 2019). The library was obtained by multiplex PCR. These reads were obtained on an Illumina HiSeq 2500. TCRbeta libraries were constructed through three rounds of nested PCR with primers (Table S4) according to protocols modified from ARM-PCR. TCRdb itself trimmed the public reads at Q25 with fastp, ran MiXCR and retained productive beta chains. Every CDR3 protein is listed once, alongside the most common genes and DNA of its rows. The sample data list under 150,000 distinct CDR3 sequences, and around 67% of these were observed just once. 15% to 20% of the sample is held by the ten biggest clonotypes. RNA was isolated from bulk unsorted tissue, and RNA quality was assessed with a NanoDrop ND-1000 and an Agilent 2100. The sequencing sample was made of lung tumor tissue. The receptors shown here come from a man between 60 and 75 years old with small cell lung cancer.

This clonotype was seen more than once but under ten times. The CDR3 sequence is CASSPETSGRAPPQYF. The CDR3 nucleotides are TGTGCCAGCAGCCCAGAGACTAGCGGGAGGGCCCCCCCGCAGTATTTT. The chain couples TRBV4-2 to TRBJ2-3; 14 bases are shared with TRBD2. Germline CDR1 and CDR2: LGHNA and YNFKEQ. The CDR3 has 16 residues. V shed 4 bases and J 10 bases; nucleotides not matched to a gene: 10.

Points on this clonotype: A read error may account for a junction end that differs from germline. The V and J genes are TRBV29-1 and TRBJ2-3; tentative D call: TRBD2 (6 bases). CDR1 SQVTM and CDR2 ANQGSEA come from the germline V gene. The CDR3 loop spans 14 amino acids. CDR3 region: CGVRIAVLTDTQYF. Here the CDR3 DNA reads TGTGGCGTTCGAATAGCGGTGCTCACAGATACGCAGTATTTT.

About this clonotype: The junction and the germline gene differ at one end; a read error may be behind it. This chain links TRBV6-5 with TRBJ1-2; possible D gene TRBD1, 5 bases. Per the germline V gene, CDR1 is MNHEY and CDR2 is SVGAGI. This CDR3 contains 16 residues. DNA for the CDR3: TGTGCCAGCTGTTACTCGTGTGCAGGGACGGCGAGTGGCTACACCTTC. Encoded protein: CASCYSCAGTASGYTF.

This clonotype has a count of ten or more. The gene calls are TRBV20-1 and TRBJ2-3, with D uncertain. CDR1 is DFQATT, CDR2 SNEGSKA, per germline (reference sequence). This CDR3 is 12 amino acids long. Trimming pared 1 base from V and 2 bases from J, leaving 4 bases between. The CDR3 here is CSARGTTDTQYF. CDR3 sequence (DNA): TGCAGTGCTAGAGGGACCACAGATACGCAGTATTTT.

This clonotype was seen ten or more times. The V and J genes are TRBV6-5 and TRBJ1-1, with D maybe TRBD1 (5 bases). Germline loops: CDR1 MNHEY, CDR2 SVGAGI. The CDR3 is 14 residues long. Trimming removed 0 bases from V and 11 bases from J, with 16 bases in between. DNA of the CDR3: TGTGCCAGCAGTTACTCGGGGGTCCAGGGATTGGCTTTCTTT. The encoded protein is CASSYSGVQGLAFF.

This clonotype has a single count. The junction and the germline gene differ at one end; a read error may be behind it. The rearrangement uses TRBV6-2 or TRBV6-3 and TRBJ1-2; no clear D gene. The CDR3 is 13 amino acids. Germline CDR1 MNHEY, CDR2 SVGEGT. CDR3 amino acids: CANSSPLSYGYTF. CDR3 DNA: TGTGCCAACAGTTCCCCCTTGAGCTATGGCTACACCTTC.

On this clonotype: A much larger clone lies one base from this, so it may be a read error. The rearrangement joins TRBV29-1 to TRBJ2-1, with 9 bases that match TRBD1. The germline CDR1 and CDR2 sequences are SQVTM and ANQGSEA. V gave up 7 bases and J gave up 10 bases; unmatched junction bases: 11. The CDR3 runs to 13 residues. CDR3 in amino acids: CSAWDRELFEQFF. The CDR3 nucleotides are TGCAGCGCTTGGGACAGGGAGTTGTTCGAGCAGTTCTTC.

This clonotype has more than one count but fewer than ten. This chain connects TRBV20-1 to TRBJ2-3, with D uncertain. V lost 3 bases and J lost 7, with 11 bases in between. The CDR3 is 12 residues long. In germline, CDR1 is DFQATT, CDR2 SNEGSKA (reference sequence). The CDR3 sequence is CSASTLSNTQYF. DNA for the CDR3: TGCAGTGCTAGTACCCTGTCCAATACGCAGTATTTT.

Notes on this clonotype: The CDR3 end shows no conserved phenylalanine or tryptophan, and so a read error is likely. V and J are TRBV20-1 and TRBJ2-7, with 7 bases identical to TRBD2. This CDR3 contains 14 residues. CDR1 and CDR2 from the germline V gene are DFQATT and SNEGSKA (reference sequence). Trimming cost V 2 bases and J 4 bases; bases outside gene matches: 8. This CDR3 is CSARNSGKGYEQYL. Here the CDR3 DNA reads TGCAGTGCTAGAAACAGCGGGAAGGGATACGAGCAGTACTTA.

This clonotype has just one count. Lacking the conserved final phenylalanine or tryptophan, this CDR3 likely reflects a read error. The V call is TRBV20-1, the J call TRBJ2-5; tentative D call: TRBD1 (5 bases). This CDR3 has 13 amino acids. Germline CDR1 DFQATT, CDR2 SNEGSKA (reference sequence). The CDR3 loop is CSARLTVQEAQYS. CDR3 DNA: TGCAGTGCAAGACTGACAGTTCAAGAGGCCCAGTACTCC.

Worth noting for this clonotype: The CDR3 ends on some other residue instead of the conserved phenylalanine or tryptophan, so this is likely a read error. This chain uses TRBV11-2 with TRBJ2-3; D is unclear. Germline V CDR1 and CDR2: SGHAT, FQNNGV. The CDR3 loop spans 16 amino acids. CDR3 nucleotide sequence: TGTGTCAGCAGCCTCCTAGGAAGTGGCGTCACAGATACGCAGTATTCT. Its protein product is CVSSLLGSGVTDTQYS.